This T cell receptor (beta chain) was sequenced for a study of response to subunit inactivated influenza vaccine. Overall study findings and caveats: With each seasonal influenza vaccination, the authors suggested, few new T cells are recruited.

In regard to this clonotype: Its target is not known.

Using its own MiXCR run on the RT-PCR reads, TCRdb lists one record per CDR3 protein. There are around 650,000 distinct CDR3 sequences in the sample; 15% to 18% occur only once, and about 9.9% lies in the top ten. The CDR3 has 14 amino acids. Germline V CDR1 and CDR2: SGHRS, YFSETQ. Germline trimming cut 4 bases from V and 0 bases from J; bases unmatched to any gene: 1. The rearrangement joins TRBV5-1 to TRBJ2-1; 7 bases align to TRBD1. The starting material was PBMCs from blood, obtained 11 to 12 days after vaccination. The TCR was taken from a man between 50 and 59 years old who received an inactivated influenza vaccine. CDR3 nucleotide sequence: TGCGCCAGCAGCGGGACAGTCTCCTACAATGAGCAGTTCTTC. Amino acids: CASSGTVSYNEQFF.